This TCR beta chain was retrieved from a study of blood T cell repertoires in COVID-19. TCRdb's copy holds only in-frame clones and misses some; the assay was immunoSEQ multiplex PCR. The sample yields about 310,000 clones, 85% to 90% seen once. Trimming took off 4 bases at V and 2 bases at J, with 16 bases between the two ends. CDR3 length equals 15 residues. The V gene's germline CDR1 is SQVTM and CDR2 ANQGSEA. Input material: PBMCs or T cells enriched from blood (not recorded which). This rearrangement joins TRBV29-1 to TRBJ2-3, with a possible D match to TRBD2 (5 bases). The receptor was isolated from a young woman who had recovered from COVID-19. The CDR3, as DNA: TGCAGCGTTGGTAGGCGGGCCGCTCTCACAGATACGCAGTATTTT. This gives the protein CSVGRRAALTDTQYF.